This TCR beta chain was found in a study of T-cell reconstitution after alpha-beta-depleted transplantation in children. This clonotype was found a few times. The library targeted TCRbeta and was prepared with unique molecular identifiers. MiXCR, run by TCRdb on the PCR reads, gives a single entry per CDR3 protein. This table holds about 610,000 distinct CDR3 sequences, roughly a tenth found once. The CDR3 length is 15 residues. V was shortened by 8 bases and J by 8 bases, with 22 bases between the two germline ends. Germline CDR1 and CDR2: LGHNA and YSLEER. The source was PBMCs from the stem cell graft donor, collected from the stem cell graft. The TCR originated in a human donor who donated a stem cell graft to a child with acute myeloid leukemia. The rearrangement links TRBV4-3 to TRBJ2-1, with D unresolved. The CDR3 DNA reads TGCGCCAGCTTCCCAGCCGGCCCATTTGGGGATGAGCAGTTCTTC. As protein: CASFPAGPFGDEQFF.